This T cell receptor (beta chain) comes out of a study of shared clonotypes between healthy human individuals. The table came from immunoSEQ multiplex PCR; TCRdb's copy has only in-frame clones and leaves some out. The repertoire holds approximately 2,200,000 clones, with about 92% as singletons. Cells designated naive CD8 were CD45RO-negative and were positively selected for CCR7, with terminally differentiated effector memory CD45RA+ cells excluded. This CDR3 contains 14 residues. Germline CDR1 is MGHRA and CDR2 is YSYEKL. J gave up 0 bases and V 6 bases, and 1 base lay outside the gene matches. This TCR was sampled from a man younger than 30 in good health. Some clones in this sample may be carry-over from other donors' samples. V usage is TRBV4-1 and J usage is TRBJ2-3; 9 bases map to TRBD2. Sequencing used naive CD8+ T cells from PBMCs. As DNA, the CDR3 is TGCGCCAGCAGAGGGACTAGCAGCACAGATACGCAGTATTTT. It encodes CASRGTSSTDTQYF.